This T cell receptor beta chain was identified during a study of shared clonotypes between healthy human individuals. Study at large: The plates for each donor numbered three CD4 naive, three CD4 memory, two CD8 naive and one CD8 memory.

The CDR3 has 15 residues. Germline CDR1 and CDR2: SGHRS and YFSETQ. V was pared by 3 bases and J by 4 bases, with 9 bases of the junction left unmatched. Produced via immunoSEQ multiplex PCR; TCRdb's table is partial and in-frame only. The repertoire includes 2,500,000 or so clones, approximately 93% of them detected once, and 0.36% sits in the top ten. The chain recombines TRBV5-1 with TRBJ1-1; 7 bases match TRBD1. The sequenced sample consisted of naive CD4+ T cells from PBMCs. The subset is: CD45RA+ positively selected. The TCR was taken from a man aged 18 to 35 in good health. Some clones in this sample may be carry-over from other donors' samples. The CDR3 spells CASSWGDRGRTEAFF. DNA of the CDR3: TGCGCCAGCAGCTGGGGGGACAGAGGCCGCACTGAAGCTTTCTTT.